This TCR beta chain emerged from a study of identical twins. General study findings and limits: Excess sharing by twins proved weaker in beta out-of-frame sequences. Zero-insertion analyses might be partly confounded by invariant T cells like MAIT and iNKT.

TCRdb independently ran MiXCR on the 5' RACE reads; one entry per CDR3 protein. The data show about 260,000 distinct CDR3 sequences, with 5.5% to 7% seen just once and more than 3% held by the top ten. Healthy Caucasians provided all donations. Remarks on this clonotype: Its antigen is currently unknown.

These data are also associated with another study on yellow fever vaccine responses in identical twins. From that second work: Each twin's T cell response to the vaccine was reported to look partly convergent and partly personalized.

This TCR derives from a young woman in good health. The sample consisted of memory (CD45RO+) T cells sorted from blood.

In DNA form, the CDR3 reads TGTGCCAGCAGCAAAGCCGGGACGGAACATACTAATAGCAATCAGCCCCAGCATTTT. Its protein is CASSKAGTEHTNSNQPQHF. V gene TRBV21-1 combines with J gene TRBJ1-5; the table's TRBD1 call for D was not verified on the DNA. TRBV21-1 is a documented pseudogene. The CDR3 extends over 19 amino acids.